This TCR beta chain was observed in a study of control samples from healthy donors and cancer patients. Data came from immunoSEQ multiplex PCR; TCRdb stores just in-frame clones and leaves some out. The sample lists about 180,000 clones, 90% to 95% occurring once. CDR3 length: 14 amino acids. Germline CDR1 is SQVTM and CDR2 is ANQGSEA. V gave up 4 bases and J gave up 4 bases; unmatched junction bases: 5. This rearrangement joins TRBV29-1 to TRBJ2-2, with 8 bases that match TRBD2. Sequencing used blood. The receptor was isolated from a woman aged 18-35 years in good health. The CDR3 loop is CSVVPGGGTGELFF. The CDR3 nucleotides are TGCAGCGTTGTTCCGGGAGGGGGCACCGGGGAGCTGTTTTTT.